The TCR beta chain described here comes from a study of T cells after yellow fever vaccination. Overall study context: The SMART-Seq v4 Ultra Low Input method served to prepare the low-cell-number fractions. Overall study findings and caveats: High-abundance clonotypes from the bulk population could contaminate FACS-sorted repertoires. Booster samples showed a return of most primary-vaccination clones (about 96% CD4, roughly 85% CD8).

TCRdb re-called the 5' RACE reads with MiXCR, one entry per CDR3 protein. Among about 310,000 distinct CDR3 sequences listed, approximately 3.8% were seen once. With V trimmed by 6 bases and J by 5 bases, 8 bases remained unmatched. The CDR3 covers 14 residues. Germline CDR1 and CDR2: SGHRS and YFSETQ. This clonotype has more than one count but fewer than ten. Its antigen remains unknown. The rearrangement joins TRBV5-1 to TRBJ2-1; TRBD1 agrees at 7 bases. This receptor was identified in a man between 18 and 35 years old who received the YFV17D yellow fever vaccine. The sample was PBMCs, taken on the day of the yellow fever booster vaccination. The CDR3 DNA sequence: TGCGCCAGCAATAGGGACAGCCCGAACAATGAGCAGTTCTTC. Protein sequence: CASNRDSPNNEQFF.